These T cell receptor beta chains were read from a single sample in a study of STAT3 mutations in large granular lymphocyte leukemia. The protocol was immunoSEQ multiplex PCR, while the TCRdb copy is restricted to in-frame clones and leaves out a portion. Here the sample spans more than 2,500 clones, 85% to 90% being singletons. The sample comprised peripheral blood mononuclear cells. These receptor sequences come from a woman in her 70s with T-cell large granular lymphocyte leukemia. Some clones in this sample may be carry-over from other donors' samples. CDR3s include the opening cysteine and the closing phenylalanine or tryptophan. D genes are given only for firm matches. Size is omitted from some rows. Given values are once, few, many or a class for expanded clones.

cdr3_nt cdr3_aa d_call j_call clone_size v_call
TGTGCCAGCAGCGCAGGGGTTAGAGCTTTCTTT CASSAGVRAFF . TRBJ1-1 . TRBV2
TGTGCCAGTAGTACAGACCTGGGCTCCTACGAGCAGTACTTC CASSTDLGSYEQYF . TRBJ2-7 . TRBV19
TGTGCCAGCAGCTGGGGGGCTACTTCCTACGAGCAGTACTTC CASSWGATSYEQYF . TRBJ2-7 . TRBV7-2
TGTGCCAGCTCGCGCGGGACAGCCGTGGACATTCAGTACTTC CASSRGTAVDIQYF . TRBJ2-4 . TRBV18
TGTGCCTGGGGGACAGGGTTGGATAATTCACCCCTCCACTTT CAWGTGLDNSPLHF TRBD1 TRBJ1-6 . TRBV30
TGCAGCGCGATGCGGGACGTTAGCTCCTACGAGCAGTACTTC CSAMRDVSSYEQYF . TRBJ2-7 . TRBV29-1
TGCAGCGTCAACCGGGACCGAGCCTACGAGCAGTACTTC CSVNRDRAYEQYF . TRBJ2-7 . TRBV29-1
TGTGCCAGCTCACCGGAGCAGGGTAAATCACCCCTCCACTTT CASSPEQGKSPLHF . TRBJ1-6 few TRBV18
TGTGCCAGCAGCTTAAACACCTACGAGCAGTACTTC CASSLNTYEQYF . TRBJ2-7 . TRBV11-2
TGTGCCAGCTCCTTAGACAGGGTGGGGATGAACACTGAAGCTTTCTTT CASSLDRVGMNTEAFF TRBD1 TRBJ1-1 . TRBV18
TGTGCCTGGAGTCGCCCCGACTACGAGCAGTACTTC CAWSRPDYEQYF . TRBJ2-7 . TRBV30
TGCGCCAACCGCGCACGTGCGCAGGGTCACACAGATACGCAGTATTTT CANRARAQGHTDTQYF . TRBJ2-3 . TRBV23-1
TGTGCCAGCAATGCAGACTCCTACGAGCAGTACTTC CASNADSYEQYF . TRBJ2-7 . TRBV2
TGCAGCGTTGGATTATTAGGGCAGCCCCAGCATTTT CSVGLLGQPQHF . TRBJ1-5 . TRBV29-1
TGTGCCAGCAGCGCCATGGGACAGGGAAGTTACGAGCAGTACTTC CASSAMGQGSYEQYF TRBD1 TRBJ2-7 . TRBV9
TGTGCCAGCAGCCCGGGACAGGGATTCACTGAAGCTTTCTTT CASSPGQGFTEAFF TRBD1 TRBJ1-1 . TRBV13
TGTGCCAGCAGCTTGCGGCCAGGGGGACGAGAGACCCAGTACTTC CASSLRPGGRETQYF TRBD1 TRBJ2-5 . TRBV5-6
TGTGCCAGCAGCTTAGGGGACTCGCAGTATTTT CASSLGDSQYF . TRBJ2-3 . TRBV7-6
TGTGCCAGCAGCTTGGTCGTACAGGGGACCTACGAGCAGTACTTC CASSLVVQGTYEQYF TRBD1 TRBJ2-7 once TRBV5-6
TGTGCCAGCTCACGACCGGGACAGGGTAATTCACCCCTCCACTTT CASSRPGQGNSPLHF TRBD1 TRBJ1-6 . TRBV18
TGTGCCAGCTCACAGACTAACTCCTACGAGCAGTACTTC CASSQTNSYEQYF . TRBJ2-7 once TRBV18
TGCGCCAGCAGCCAAGAGTTCGGGCAGGGACGGGACGAGCAGTACTTC CASSQEFGQGRDEQYF . TRBJ2-7 . TRBV4-3
TGTGCCAGCTCACCACCGTCCGGGAAGAGGGAAAAACTGTTTTTT CASSPPSGKREKLFF . TRBJ1-4 . TRBV18
TGTGCCTGGAGTGTCGACGGTTCCTACGAGCAGTACTTC CAWSVDGSYEQYF . TRBJ2-7 . TRBV30
TGTGCCAGCAGCTTAGGTCAAGGTCGTGGCTACACCTTC CASSLGQGRGYTF . TRBJ1-2 few TRBV7-9
TGTGCCATCAGTGAGGCCGACACCTACGAGCAGTACTTC CAISEADTYEQYF . TRBJ2-7 . TRBV10-3